Sequencing of this TCR beta chain was carried out in a study of regulatory T cells in long-lasting Graves disease. Trimming cost V 3 bases and J 2 bases, with 11 bases left between them. The CDR3 runs to 14 residues. Per the germline V gene, CDR1 is MDHEN and CDR2 is SYDVKM. The time point: newly diagnosed GD, antithyroid drugs for less than 3 months. PBMC-extracted RNA yielded the TCR library. The authors built TCR beta libraries using iRepertoire HTBI primers and Arm-PCR of CDR3 regions. MiXCR was run by TCRdb on the multiplex PCR reads, yielding one entry per CDR3 protein. Of 500,000 or so distinct CDR3 sequences in the sample, approximately 15% were seen once. This clonotype was seen many times. The same sample was also studied in work on T cells in Graves' hyperthyroidism and ophthalmopathy.

The TCR sequence derives from a woman aged 45-65 years with Graves disease. The rearrangement links TRBV28 to TRBJ2-7; TRBD2 is a possible D gene (5 bases). Sequencing used peripheral blood mononuclear cells (PBMCs), obtained at new diagnosis, from a patient treated with antithyroid drugs. CDR3 nucleotide sequence: TGTGCCAGCAGTTTGGTAGCGAGTACCTACGAGCAGTACTTC. It codes for CASSLVASTYEQYF.